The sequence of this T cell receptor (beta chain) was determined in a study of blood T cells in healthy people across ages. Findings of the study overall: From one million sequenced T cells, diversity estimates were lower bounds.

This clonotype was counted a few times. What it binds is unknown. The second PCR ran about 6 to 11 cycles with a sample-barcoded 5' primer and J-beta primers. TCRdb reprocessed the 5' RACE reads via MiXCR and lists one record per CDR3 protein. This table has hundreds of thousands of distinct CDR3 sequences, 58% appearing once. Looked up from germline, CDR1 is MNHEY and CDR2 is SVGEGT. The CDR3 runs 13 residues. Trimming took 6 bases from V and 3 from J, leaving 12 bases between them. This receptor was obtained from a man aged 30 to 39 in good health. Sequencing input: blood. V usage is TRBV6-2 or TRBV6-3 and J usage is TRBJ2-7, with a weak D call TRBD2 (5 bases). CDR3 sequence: CASRPGINYEQYF. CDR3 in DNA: TGTGCCAGCAGACCGGGGATTAACTACGAGCAGTACTTC.